These 24 T cell receptor beta chains came from one sample sequenced in a study of T cell responses to AZD1222 COVID-19 vaccine. The repertoire was sequenced with immunoSEQ multiplex PCR; TCRdb's copy has only in-frame clones and lacks some. The table records tens of thousands of clones, approximately 87% of them present only once. Sequences were derived from peripheral blood, sampled 28 days after the second AZD1222 dose. All receptors derive from an adult who received the AZD1222 COVID-19 vaccine.

This clone was seen once. The chain links TRBV29-1 to TRBJ1-2, with D possibly matching TRBD1 (5 bases). Germline values: CDR1 SQVTM, CDR2 ANQGSEA. V lost 4 bases and J 2 bases, leaving 11 bases between the germline ends. This CDR3 has 13 residues. The CDR3 bases are TGCAGCGTTGGGGTAGACAGAAACTATGGCTACACCTTC. This codes for CSVGVDRNYGYTF. Full variable domain (missing parts from reference TRBV29-1 and TRBJ1-2): SAVISQKPSRDICQRGTSLTIQCQVDSQVTMMFWYRQQPGQSLTLIATANQGSEATYESGFVIDKFPISRPNLTFSTLTVSNMSPEDSSIYLCSVGVDRNYGYTFGSGTRLTVV.

J is TRBJ1-1 and V is TRBV6-5; unclear D gene. The ends were cut back, 0 bases at V and 6 bases at J, with 11 bases in the middle. Germline lookup yields CDR1 MNHEY and CDR2 SVGAGI. The CDR3 covers 14 residues. The CDR3 DNA sequence: TGTGCCAGCAGTTACTCGAGTTTAGTACCTGAAGCTTTCTTT. This encodes CASSYSSLVPEAFF.

The J gene is TRBJ2-2, the V gene TRBV9; the match to TRBD2 covers 9 bases. There are 14 residues in the CDR3. The germline V gene has CDR1 SGDLS and CDR2 YYNGEE. V was clipped by 9 bases and J by 5 bases; unmatched bases: 8. CDR3 DNA: TGTGCCACCTCCCGCGGGAGGGCAACCGGGGAGCTGTTTTTT. Residues: CATSRGRATGELFF.

Here the CDR3 DNA reads TGTGCCAGCAGCCAAGCGGTACAGGATCAGCCCCAGCATTTT. Translating it yields CASSQAVQDQPQHF. The rearrangement uses TRBV5-5 and TRBJ1-5, with D possibly TRBD1 on 5 matching bases. The length of the CDR3 is 14 residues. Germline CDR1 SGHKS, CDR2 YYEKEE (reference sequence). Trimming removed 4 bases at V and 5 bases at J, with 13 bases between.

V usage is TRBV7-2 and J usage is TRBJ2-5, with 8 nucleotides matching TRBD1. With 7 bases clipped from V and 4 bases from J, the junction kept 11 bases outside the gene matches. The germline V gene has CDR1 SGHTA and CDR2 FQGNSA. CDR3 length equals 15 residues. This CDR3 reads CASTGQGTILETQYF. For the CDR3, the DNA is TGTGCCAGCACAGGACAGGGAACGATTTTAGAGACCCAGTACTTC.

As DNA, the CDR3 is TGTGCCACCACCAATACAGGGAGGACTGAAGCTTTCTTT. This encodes CATTNTGRTEAFF. The chain is built from TRBV24-1 and TRBJ1-1, with D maybe TRBD1 (6 bases). Germline V gene sequence: CDR1 KGHDR, CDR2 SFDVKD. The CDR3 covers 13 residues. Trimming removed 8 bases at V and 5 bases at J, with 14 bases between.

The genes are TRBV11-2 and TRBJ2-2, with D perhaps TRBD1 (5 bases). V lost 4 bases, J lost 4 bases, and 13 bases lay in between. From germline, CDR1 is SGHAT and CDR2 FQNNGV. The CDR3 covers 15 residues. The CDR3, as DNA: TGTGCCAGCAGCTCCCGACAGCCACCCACCGGGGAGCTGTTTTTT. This sequence encodes CASSSRQPPTGELFF.

This sequence joins TRBV6-5 and TRBJ1-4, with no clear D. This CDR3 spans 11 amino acids. CDR1 and CDR2 (germline): MNHEY, SVGAGI. The V end was cut by 6 bases, the J end by 8 bases, with 7 bases between. The CDR3 region is CASRFEEKLFF. CDR3 in DNA: TGTGCCAGCAGGTTTGAGGAAAAACTGTTTTTT.

The chain couples TRBV19 to TRBJ2-3; maybe TRBD1 (7 bases). V dropped 5 bases and J dropped 6 bases, with 18 bases sitting between them. The germline V gene has CDR1 LNHDA and CDR2 SQIVND (reference sequence). The CDR3 is 15 amino acids. The CDR3 DNA sequence: TGTGCCAGTAGTGAGGCAGGGGGGTTAGGGGATACGCAGTATTTT. Residues: CASSEAGGLGDTQYF. The variable domain in full, with the rest retrieved from reference TRBV19 and TRBJ2-3, is DGGITQSPKYLFRKEGQNVTLSCEQNLNHDAMYWYRQDPGQGLRLIYYSQIVNDFQKGDIAEGYSVSREKKESFPLTVTSAQKNPTAFYLCASSEAGGLGDTQYFGPGTRLTVL.

V usage is TRBV27 and J usage is TRBJ2-7; TRBD2 matches 9 bases. Per the germline V gene, CDR1 is MNHEY and CDR2 is SMNVEV (reference sequence). This CDR3 is built from 14 residues. V was clipped by 3 bases and J by 2 bases; unmatched bases: 2. The CDR3 DNA reads TGTGCCAGCAGTTTTAGCGGGGGCCCCTACGAGCAGTACTTC. Amino acid sequence: CASSFSGGPYEQYF.

This clone was seen only once. The chain is built from TRBV6-5 and TRBJ2-3; TRBD1 agrees at 7 bases. CDR3 length equals 13 residues. J gave up 6 bases and V 6 bases, and 6 bases lay outside the gene matches. Germline V gene lookup returns CDR1 MNHEY and CDR2 SVGAGI. CDR3 sequence: CASSGQAWDTQYF. Written as DNA, the CDR3 is TGTGCCAGCAGCGGACAGGCCTGGGATACGCAGTATTTT.

This chain uses TRBV30 with TRBJ1-3, with D possibly matching TRBD1 (6 bases). This CDR3 is built from 15 residues. V was trimmed by 3 bases and J by 2 bases, leaving 14 bases between them. Germline V gene sequence: CDR1 GTSNPN, CDR2 SVGIG (reference sequence). The CDR3 region is CAWSLLGGPGNTIYF. In nucleotides, the CDR3 is TGTGCCTGGAGCCTACTCGGGGGGCCTGGAAACACCATATATTTT.

This clone was seen a single time. CDR3 sequence: CASSVQGANTEAFF. CDR3 DNA: TGTGCCAGCAGCGTTCAGGGGGCGAACACTGAAGCTTTCTTT. The chain links TRBV9 to TRBJ1-1; 8 bases line up with TRBD1. In germline, CDR1 is SGDLS, CDR2 YYNGEE. This CDR3 comprises 14 residues. Unmatched junction bases numbered 1, after V lost 2 bases and J lost 1 base.

This clone was seen a single time. The gene calls are TRBV19 and TRBJ1-1, with no clear D. The V gene's germline CDR1 is LNHDA and CDR2 SQIVND (reference sequence). Trimming stripped 7 bases from V and 0 bases from J, with 9 bases between. The CDR3 covers 13 residues. CDR3 sequence: CASKAGMNTEAFF. The CDR3 DNA sequence: TGTGCCAGTAAGGCAGGAATGAACACTGAAGCTTTCTTT.

V gene TRBV12-3 or TRBV12-4 combines with J gene TRBJ1-5; 9 nucleotides line up with TRBD1. The CDR3 is made up of 13 amino acids. J was trimmed by 5 bases and V by 6 bases; bases with no gene match: 2. CDR3 nucleotide sequence: TGTGCCAGCAGCCGGGACAGGGATCAGCCCCAGCATTTT. Translation gives CASSRDRDQPQHF.

This sequence joins TRBV11-3 and TRBJ2-2; 7 nucleotides match TRBD2. Unmatched junction bases numbered 5, after V lost 1 base and J lost 6 bases. The CDR3 covers 15 residues. Germline V gene data show CDR1 as SGHNT and CDR2 as YENEEA. The CDR3 bases are TGTGCCAGCAGCTTAGGTTCAAGCGGGGCCGGGGAGCTGTTTTTT. Its protein is CASSLGSSGAGELFF.

This clone showed up just a few times. V usage is TRBV5-4 and J usage is TRBJ2-5; TRBD2 is a possible D gene (6 bases). CDR3 length: 15 amino acids. The ends were cut back, 4 bases at V and 0 bases at J, with 13 bases in the middle. Germline CDR1 reads SGHNT; CDR2 reads YYREEE (reference sequence). In DNA form, the CDR3 reads TGTGCCAGCAGCCGGGAGCCGGGAGACCAAGAGACCCAGTACTTC. The encoded protein is CASSREPGDQETQYF.

This clone has a handful of counts. The V gene is TRBV12-3 or TRBV12-4, the J gene TRBJ2-2; D assignment may be TRBD1 or TRBD2 (6 bases each). Trimming removed 8 bases from V and 5 bases from J, with 12 bases in between. The CDR3 sequence is 13 residues long. In DNA form, the CDR3 reads TGTGCCAGCCGGGGGCTCGAGACCGGGGAGCTGTTTTTT. It specifies CASRGLETGELFF.

This clone was recorded at least ten times. The CDR3 sequence is CASSGTGTEAFF. The CDR3 DNA sequence: TGTGCCAGCAGTGGGACAGGCACTGAAGCTTTCTTT. The chain couples TRBV6-2 or TRBV6-3 to TRBJ1-1, with 8 nucleotides matching TRBD1. Looked up from germline, CDR1 is MNHEY and CDR2 is SVGEGT. This CDR3 has 12 amino acids. V lost 5 bases, J lost 4 bases, and 0 bases stayed unmatched.

The chain links TRBV5-5 to TRBJ2-7; weak D call: TRBD2 (5 bases). Germline V lookup: CDR1 SGHKS, CDR2 YYEKEE (reference sequence). This CDR3 is 15 amino acids long. Trimming cost V 4 bases and J 4 bases, with 18 bases left between them. This CDR3 reads CASSLGLYNRYEQYF. CDR3 nucleotide sequence: TGTGCCAGCAGCCTCGGACTGTATAACCGGTACGAGCAGTACTTC.

V and J are TRBV19 and TRBJ2-1; possible D gene TRBD2, 5 bases. Trimming cost V 1 base and J 10 bases, with 14 bases left between them. CDR1 LNHDA and CDR2 SQIVND come from the germline V gene (reference sequence). The CDR3 spans 14 residues. The CDR3 coding sequence is TGTGCCAGTAGTATAGGCCTAGGAAGCGGCGAGCAGTTCTTC. The encoded protein is CASSIGLGSGEQFF. The full variable domain, its missing parts supplied by reference TRBV19 and TRBJ2-1, is DGGITQSPKYLFRKEGQNVTLSCEQNLNHDAMYWYRQDPGQGLRLIYYSQIVNDFQKGDIAEGYSVSREKKESFPLTVTSAQKNPTAFYLCASSIGLGSGEQFFGPGTRLTVL.

The chain recombines TRBV19 with TRBJ1-5; TRBD1 aligns across 8 bases. J was trimmed by 5 bases and V by 6 bases; bases with no gene match: 3. The CDR3 consists of 13 residues. CDR1 is LNHDA, CDR2 SQIVND, per germline (reference sequence). Here the CDR3 reads CASSGQGHQPQHF. The CDR3 bases are TGTGCCAGTAGCGGACAGGGCCATCAGCCCCAGCATTTT.

The chain links TRBV6-5 to TRBJ2-3; D remains unclear. Looked up from germline, CDR1 is MNHEY and CDR2 is SVGAGI. Trimming took 3 bases from V and 6 from J, leaving 16 bases between them. The CDR3 is made up of 15 amino acids. In DNA form, the CDR3 reads TGTGCCAGCAGTTATGAGACTGGGGTCCCCGATACGCAGTATTTT. Residues: CASSYETGVPDTQYF.

The V call is TRBV7-6, the J call TRBJ1-2; D ambiguous. This CDR3 region has 14 residues. From germline, CDR1 is SGHVS and CDR2 FNYEAQ. V lost 1 base to trimming and J lost 4 bases, with 10 bases between them. CDR3 protein: CASSLDGSFYGYTF. The DNA for the CDR3 is TGTGCCAGCAGCTTAGACGGCAGCTTCTATGGCTACACCTTC.